Here is one TCR beta chain with its context. This entry belongs to a study of cytomegalovirus exposure and HLA in healthy donors. Germline V CDR1 and CDR2: SNHLY, FYNNEI. CDR3 length equals 15 residues. Trimming cost V 6 bases and J 7 bases; bases outside gene matches: 7. Use of 60 Vbeta and 13 Jbeta primers characterized the PCR. The protocol was immunoSEQ multiplex PCR, while the TCRdb copy is restricted to in-frame clones and leaves out a portion. In the table there are tens of thousands of clones, less than 75% of which are singletons. The sample taken for sequencing was PBMCs. The sequence came from a middle-aged man in good health and CMV-seropositive. The chain has TRBV2 and TRBJ2-1; 12 bases line up with TRBD2. The CDR3 nucleotides are TGTGCCAGCAGCTCCCGACTAGCGGGGGAGAATGAGCAGTTCTTC. This gives the protein CASSSRLAGENEQFF.